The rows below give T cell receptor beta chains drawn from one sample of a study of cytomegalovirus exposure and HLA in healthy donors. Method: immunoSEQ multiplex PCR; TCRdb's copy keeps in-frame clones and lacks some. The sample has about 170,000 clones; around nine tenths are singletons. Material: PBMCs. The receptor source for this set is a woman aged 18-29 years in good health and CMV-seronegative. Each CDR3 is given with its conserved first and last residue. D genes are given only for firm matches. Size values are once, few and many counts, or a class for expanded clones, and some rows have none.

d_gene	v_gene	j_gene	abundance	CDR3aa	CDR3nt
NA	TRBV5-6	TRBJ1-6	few	CASSRHLSHNSPLHF	TGTGCCAGCAGCCGTCACTTAAGCCATAATTCACCCCTCCACTTT
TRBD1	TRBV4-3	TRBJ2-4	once	CASSQLLKGQNKGGIQYF	TGCGCCAGCAGCCAACTCCTAAAGGGACAGAACAAAGGGGGCATTCAGTACTTC
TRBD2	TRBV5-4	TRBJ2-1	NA	CASSPTGGRGNEQFF	TGTGCCAGCAGCCCTACTGGCGGGAGAGGCAATGAGCAGTTCTTC
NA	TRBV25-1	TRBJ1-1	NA	CASSPISIPEAFF	TGTGCCAGCAGCCCAATCTCTATCCCTGAAGCTTTCTTT
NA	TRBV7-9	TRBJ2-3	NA	CASSYLTLASPSSTDTQYF	TGTGCCAGCAGCTACCTGACACTCGCTTCCCCCTCTAGCACAGATACGCAGTATTTT
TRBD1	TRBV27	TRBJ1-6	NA	CASRVLKSKGGHSPLHF	TGTGCCAGCAGGGTTCTCAAATCCAAAGGGGGCCATTCACCCCTCCACTTT
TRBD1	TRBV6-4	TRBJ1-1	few	CASSGDRGDTEAFF	TGTGCCAGCAGCGGGGACAGGGGAGACACTGAAGCTTTCTTT
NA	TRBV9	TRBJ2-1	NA	CASSVDGEPSYNEQFF	TGTGCCAGCAGCGTAGATGGGGAGCCCTCCTACAATGAGCAGTTCTTC
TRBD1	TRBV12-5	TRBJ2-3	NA	CASQGVGDTQYF	TGTGCTTCTCAGGGGGTAGGGGATACGCAGTATTTT
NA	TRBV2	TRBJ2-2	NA	CASSGTIGTGELFF	TGTGCCAGCAGCGGGACAATAGGGACCGGGGAGCTGTTTTTT
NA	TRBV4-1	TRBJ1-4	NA	CASSQKDQREKLFF	TGCGCCAGCAGCCAAAAAGACCAGCGGGAAAAACTGTTTTTT
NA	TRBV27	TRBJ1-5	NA	CASSPGQSSNQPQHF	TGTGCCAGCAGTCCCGGACAGTCTAGCAATCAGCCCCAGCATTTT
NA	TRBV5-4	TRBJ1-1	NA	CASSLVGQVVVNTEAFF	TGTGCCAGCAGCTTGGTTGGACAAGTGGTGGTGAACACTGAAGCTTTCTTT
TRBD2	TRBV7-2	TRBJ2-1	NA	CASSLVPLADNEDEQFF	TGTGCCAGCAGCTTAGTACCCCTAGCGGATAATGAAGATGAGCAGTTCTTC
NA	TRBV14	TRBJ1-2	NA	CASSQGLTANYGYTF	TGTGCCAGCAGCCAAGGTTTGACAGCTAACTATGGCTACACCTTC
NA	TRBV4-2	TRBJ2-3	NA	CASSQDTGKSTDTQYF	TGTGCCAGCAGCCAAGACACAGGGAAATCCACAGATACGCAGTATTTT
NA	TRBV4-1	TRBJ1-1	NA	CASSQIGLRGLSGANTEAFF	TGCGCCAGCAGCCAAATCGGATTAAGGGGACTTAGTGGCGCGAACACTGAAGCTTTCTTT
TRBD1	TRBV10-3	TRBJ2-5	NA	CAISEGQGQETQYF	TGTGCCATCAGTGAAGGACAGGGTCAAGAGACCCAGTACTTC
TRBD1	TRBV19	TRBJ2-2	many	CATRDRGNTGELFF	TGTGCCACCAGGGACAGGGGGAACACCGGGGAGCTGTTTTTT
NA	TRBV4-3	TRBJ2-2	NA	CASSQEEWPLSSGELFF	TGCGCCAGCAGCCAAGAGGAGTGGCCTTTATCCTCCGGGGAGCTGTTTTTT
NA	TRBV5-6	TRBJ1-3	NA	CASSLGWFGQRNTIYF	TGTGCCAGCAGCCTTGGGTGGTTCGGACAAAGAAACACCATATATTTT
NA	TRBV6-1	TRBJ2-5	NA	CASSEDPLAGKETQYF	TGTGCCAGCAGTGAAGATCCTTTGGCAGGAAAAGAGACCCAGTACTTC
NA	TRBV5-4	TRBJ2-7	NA	CASSFNSYEQYF	TGTGCCAGCAGCTTTAACAGCTACGAGCAGTACTTC
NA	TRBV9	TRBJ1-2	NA	CASSVTGSNYGYTF	TGTGCCAGCAGCGTAACAGGGTCTAACTATGGCTACACCTTC
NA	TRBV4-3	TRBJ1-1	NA	CASSQDSGGGETEAFF	TGCGCCAGCAGCCAAGATTCCGGGGGTGGGGAGACTGAAGCTTTCTTT
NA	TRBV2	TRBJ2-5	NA	CASSGSRQETQYF	TGTGCCAGCAGTGGGAGCAGACAAGAGACCCAGTACTTC
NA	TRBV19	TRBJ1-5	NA	CASGGQRNQPQHF	TGTGCCAGTGGGGGACAACGCAATCAGCCCCAGCATTTT
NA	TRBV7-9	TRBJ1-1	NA	CASSSSRQVLNTEAFF	TGTGCCAGCAGCTCATCCCGACAGGTTTTGAACACTGAAGCTTTCTTT
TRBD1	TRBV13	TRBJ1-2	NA	CASSFQGARGYTF	TGTGCCAGCAGCTTTCAGGGGGCGCGTGGCTACACCTTC
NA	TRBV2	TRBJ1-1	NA	CASMGGGSPEAFF	TGTGCCAGCATGGGGGGAGGGTCACCTGAAGCTTTCTTT
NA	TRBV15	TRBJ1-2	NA	CATSRDGLEHIYGYTF	TGTGCCACCAGCAGAGACGGACTGGAGCATATATATGGCTACACCTTC
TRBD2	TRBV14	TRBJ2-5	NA	CASSQGLAGVGETQYF	TGTGCCAGCAGCCAAGGACTAGCGGGGGTAGGAGAGACCCAGTACTTC
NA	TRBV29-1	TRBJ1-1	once	CSVEDFRGAFF	TGCAGCGTTGAAGATTTCCGCGGAGCTTTCTTT
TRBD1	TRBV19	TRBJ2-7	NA	CASSISGTGVSYEQYF	TGTGCCAGTAGTATAAGCGGGACAGGGGTCTCCTACGAGCAGTACTTC
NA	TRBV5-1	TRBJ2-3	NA	CASSLWTEVSGGTDTQYF	TGCGCCAGCAGCTTGTGGACGGAGGTTAGTGGTGGCACAGATACGCAGTATTTT
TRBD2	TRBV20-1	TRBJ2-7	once	CSAWEGREQYF	TGCAGTGCTTGGGAGGGGAGGGAGCAGTACTTC
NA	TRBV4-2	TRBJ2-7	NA	CASSQDADTSYEQYF	TGTGCCAGCAGCCAAGATGCGGACACCTCCTACGAGCAGTACTTC
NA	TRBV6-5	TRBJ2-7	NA	CASSLGSQQYF	TGTGCCAGCAGTTTGGGGAGCCAGCAGTACTTC
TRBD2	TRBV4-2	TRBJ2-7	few	CASSHIGTSGSSYEQYF	TGTGCCAGCAGCCACATCGGGACTAGCGGGAGTTCCTACGAGCAGTACTTC
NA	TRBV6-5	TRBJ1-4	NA	CASSPYREGEKLFF	TGTGCCAGCAGCCCATACAGGGAAGGGGAAAAACTGTTTTTT
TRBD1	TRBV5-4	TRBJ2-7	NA	CASSLGTGTYEQYF	TGTGCCAGCAGCTTGGGGACAGGGACCTACGAGCAGTACTTC
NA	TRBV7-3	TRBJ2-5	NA	CASSLFGQQEETQYF	TGTGCCAGCAGCTTATTCGGACAGCAGGAAGAGACCCAGTACTTC
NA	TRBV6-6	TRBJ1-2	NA	CASSYGAAGGYTF	TGTGCCAGCAGTTACGGGGCAGCGGGGGGCTACACCTTC
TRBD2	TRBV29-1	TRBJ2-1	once	CSVEGTSGSEVYNEQFF	TGCAGCGTTGAAGGGACTAGCGGGAGTGAGGTCTACAATGAGCAGTTCTTC
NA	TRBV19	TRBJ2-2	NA	CASRSGGTGLSGELFF	TGTGCCAGTCGGTCGGGGGGGACAGGGTTATCCGGGGAGCTGTTTTTT
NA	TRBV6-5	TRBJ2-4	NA	CASKGLTQNIQYF	TGTGCCAGCAAGGGACTGACCCAGAACATTCAGTACTTC
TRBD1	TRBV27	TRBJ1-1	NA	CASSPGTGADTEAFF	TGTGCCAGCAGTCCCGGGACAGGGGCGGACACTGAAGCTTTCTTT
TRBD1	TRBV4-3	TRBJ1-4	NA	CASSQDLRGDRGEKLFF	TGCGCCAGCAGCCAAGATCTACGGGGGGACAGGGGAGAAAAACTGTTTTTT
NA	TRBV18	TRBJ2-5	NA	CASSPPGSQETQYF	TGTGCCAGCTCACCACCGGGCAGTCAAGAGACCCAGTACTTC
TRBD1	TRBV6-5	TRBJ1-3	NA	CATWRDSSGNTIYF	TGTGCCACCTGGAGGGACAGCTCTGGAAACACCATATATTTT
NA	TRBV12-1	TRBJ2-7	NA	CASSTDFILRYEQYF	TGTGCCAGCAGCACGGACTTTATCCTTCGCTACGAGCAGTACTTC
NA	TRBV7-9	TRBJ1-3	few	CASSFGTLSGNTIYF	TGTGCCAGCAGCTTTGGGACACTCTCTGGAAACACCATATATTTT
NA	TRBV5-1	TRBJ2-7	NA	CASNPSKGGRSSYEQYF	TGCGCCAGCAATCCCTCAAAGGGGGGGAGGAGCTCCTACGAGCAGTACTTC
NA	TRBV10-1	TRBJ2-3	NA	CASSPRLVGDTQYF	TGCGCCAGCAGTCCCCGGCTAGTAGGAGATACGCAGTATTTT
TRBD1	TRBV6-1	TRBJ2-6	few	CASNRQGAGANVLTF	TGTGCCAGCAACCGACAGGGGGCTGGGGCCAACGTCCTGACTTTC
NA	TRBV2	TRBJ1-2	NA	CASSARTQANYGYTF	TGTGCCAGCAGTGCCCGGACTCAGGCTAACTATGGCTACACCTTC
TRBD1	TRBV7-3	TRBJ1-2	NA	CASSLPGQGNYGYTF	TGTGCCAGCAGCCTGCCGGGACAGGGGAATTATGGCTACACCTTC
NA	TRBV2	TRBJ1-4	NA	CASSEMGGTNEKLFF	TGTGCCAGCAGTGAAATGGGAGGAACTAATGAAAAACTGTTTTTT
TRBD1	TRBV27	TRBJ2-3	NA	CASSLYREGTAGTDTQYF	TGTGCCAGCAGTTTATACCGTGAAGGGACAGCCGGCACAGATACGCAGTATTTT
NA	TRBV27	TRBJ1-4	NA	CASSLRGATNEKLFF	TGTGCCAGCAGTTTGCGGGGAGCAACTAATGAAAAACTGTTTTTT